Reported below is one TCR beta chain. Antigen unknown. This entry belongs to a study of OX40 agonist ivuxolimab in advanced cancers. The overall study: Partial responses were observed in three patients, of whom one had hepatocellular carcinoma and two had cutaneous melanoma.

Clones were sequenced by immunoSEQ multiplex PCR, and TCRdb holds only the in-frame ones, with some missing. This table holds around 100,000 clones, 90% found once. Germline CDR1 MNHNS, CDR2 SASEGT. V was cut by 2 bases and J by 4 bases, with 8 bases left in between. The CDR3 totals 13 residues. Exclusion of a patient followed from autoimmune disease history or systemic immunosuppression. Study findings and constraints: In the 0.1 to 3.0 mg/kg range, CD4+ and CD8+ blood T cells had expanded clonally by week 6. Researchers report that CD8+ T cells had, on average, more expanded clones than CD4+.

This sample comprised CD4+ or CD8+ T cells sorted from blood, obtained in a trial of the OX40 agonist ivuxolimab. The receptor comes from an adult with an advanced solid tumor such as melanoma, head and neck, liver or kidney cancer. V usage is TRBV6-1 and J usage is TRBJ1-1, with D hard to call. This chain's CDR3 is CASSELARTEAFF. In DNA form, the CDR3 reads TGTGCCAGCAGTGAATTGGCGCGCACTGAAGCTTTCTTT.